These T cell receptor beta chains were read from a single sample in a study of a mutant IDH1 vaccine in newly diagnosed glioma. These receptors' antigens are unknown. This table comes from immunoSEQ multiplex PCR, and its TCRdb copy is limited to in-frame clones, with some not included. This table has tens of thousands of clones, 80% to 90% appearing once. The sample consisted of PBMCs, taken from a glioma patient whose treatment included an IDH1 peptide vaccine. These TCRs come from a woman aged 45-65 years with glioma. The conserved cysteine and the conserved F or W are not part of the CDR3 here.

V gene | CDR3 protein
TRBV4-1 | ASSQGTGGTTNEKLF
TRBV4-1 | ASSQDPGEGGAEAF
TRBV5-4 | ASSRTGDTEAF
TRBV14 | ASSPGGSTNEKLF
TRBV5-1 | ASSLGQSNTEAF
TRBV27 | ASSLFEGSEAF
TRBV6-6 | ASMKPAKRDGYT
TRBV5-1 | ASSFAPGHVYSGANVLT
TRBV9 | ASSVDLGEQY
TRBV10-3 | AISRGRDRGQNSPLH
TRBV7-7 | ASSSGNSPLH
TRBV10-3 | AISEGEVHGYT
TRBV27 | ASSRQGEDGYT
TRBV5-1 | ASSLRTRSLSGANVLT
TRBV30 | ALSGSANYGYT
TRBV10-3 | AIRDRGYNTEAF
TRBV6-5 | ASSRDRDQPQH
TRBV25-1 | ASSDLTEYQETQY
TRBV7-9 | ASSLASDYYGYT
TRBV6-6 | ASSYRREDEKLF
TRBV18 | ASSQGHRAYSEQY
TRBV5-6 | ASRRTGTLNTEAF
TRBV6-1 | ASSGGATGNTIY
TRBV19 | ASSEGRETQY
TRBV28 | ASRGLYDYGYT
TRBV6-6 | ASSYSRGGDYGYT
TRBV21-1 | ASSNELSTEMNTEAF
TRBV11-3 | ASSLDGYSGDTQY
TRBV14 | ASSWDLGETQY
TRBV19 | ASSLRQGSYYEQY
TRBV11-2 | ASSLVEPGNTIY
TRBV5-6 | ASSLGQVLNTEAF
TRBV19 | ASIGGRLGATGELF
TRBV6-5 | ASSYRTAHLYEQY
TRBV10-2 | ASSGTATYEQY
TRBV6-1 | ASSVNLSTGPR
TRBV27 | ASNRGPKDSPLH
TRBV5-1 | ASSFMGDPNEKLF
TRBV19 | ASSPLGPYNSPLH
TRBV7-9 | ASSSWESYEQY
TRBV25-1 | ASRGQQGLNTEAF
TRBV6-1 | ASSLRGGSYNEQF
TRBV4-1 | ASSQEGQSNEKLF
TRBV5-4 | ASSLGGTGGEKLF
TRBV4-2 | ASSQDWTAGVGEQF
TRBV15 | ATSRVSGSTESQY
TRBV4-1 | ASSQDRAGVPASYEQY
TRBV5-1 | ASTTGGTLYEQY
TRBV5-1 | ASSPEDRKNTEAF
TRBV19 | ASRRAGPLQETQY
TRBV5-6 | ASSLGPQGSPNQPQH
TRBV15 | ATARGQGTGNTIY
TRBV27 | ASKGSMNTEAF
TRBV19 | ASSIRQGSNQPQH
TRBV4-1 | AIRGDYNEQF
TRBV9 | ASSVNSGQGDEQF
TRBV5-4 | ASRGGTPYEQY